The 26 T cell receptor beta chains listed next were all sequenced from one sample in a study of OX40 agonist ivuxolimab in advanced cancers. TCRdb keeps only in-frame clones here, not all; method: immunoSEQ multiplex PCR. Of 65,000 to 90,000 clones listed, about 90% are singletons. Sequenced material: CD4+ or CD8+ T cells sorted from blood, taken in a trial of the OX40 agonist ivuxolimab. These receptors all stem from an adult with an advanced solid tumor such as melanoma, head and neck, liver or kidney cancer.

The CDR3 DNA reads TGTGCCAGCAAAGGACAGGGCTGGGCATTATATGGCTACACCTTC. Its protein product is CASKGQGWALYGYTF. The rearrangement joins TRBV27 to TRBJ1-2, with 8 bases fitting TRBD1. The CDR3 contains 15 residues. CDR1 MNHEY and CDR2 SMNVEV come from the germline V gene (reference sequence). Trimming took 7 bases from V and 5 from J; bases not matched to a gene: 12.

The rearrangement links TRBV29-1 to TRBJ2-3; D is uncertain. The V end lost 3 bases, the J end lost 2 bases, and 12 bases lay between the germline ends. Germline-derived CDR1 and CDR2 are SQVTM and ANQGSEA. The CDR3 has 14 residues. CDR3 protein: CSVDDDEFTDTQYF. CDR3 DNA: TGCAGCGTTGACGATGACGAGTTCACAGATACGCAGTATTTT.

V usage is TRBV9 and J usage is TRBJ2-1; D ambiguous. CDR1 and CDR2 from the germline V gene are SGDLS and YYNGEE. This CDR3 region has 12 residues. Trimming removed 7 bases from V and 6 bases from J, with 11 bases in between. CDR3 nucleotides: TGTGCCAGCGGGCACAGTCTCAATGAGCAGTTCTTC. Encoded protein: CASGHSLNEQFF. Based on the CDR3 plus reference TRBV9 and TRBJ2-1, the full variable domain is DSGVTQTPKHLITATGQRVTLRCSPRSGDLSVYWYQQSLDQGLQFLIQYYNGEERAKGNILERFSAQQFPDLHSELNLSSLELGDSALYFCASGHSLNEQFFGPGTRLTVL.

V and J are TRBV5-1 and TRBJ2-3; 7 bases align to TRBD2. The CDR3 totals 16 residues. Trimming cost V 1 base and J 4 bases; bases outside gene matches: 9. The germline gives CDR1 SGHRS, CDR2 YFSETQ. CDR3 residues: CASSLSVAGEADTQYF. As DNA, the CDR3 is TGCGCCAGCAGCTTGAGTGTGGCGGGAGAGGCAGATACGCAGTATTTT.

The rearrangement joins TRBV27 to TRBJ1-4; 9 bases are a match to TRBD1. The CDR3 has 14 amino acids. CDR1 and CDR2 from the germline V gene are MNHEY and SMNVEV (reference sequence). The V segment lost 4 bases and the J segment 6 bases; nucleotides outside the gene matches: 3. The CDR3 nucleotides read TGTGCCAGCAGTTCGGACAGGGGTGATGAAAAACTGTTTTTT. Amino acids: CASSSDRGDEKLFF.

This chain joins TRBV28 and TRBJ2-2; the match to TRBD1 covers 10 bases. Trimming at V came to 7 bases and at J to 6 bases, leaving 8 bases not matched to a gene. The CDR3 has 15 residues. The germline V gene has CDR1 MDHEN and CDR2 SYDVKM. CDR3 DNA: TGTGCCAGCACCGCGACAGGGGGCCGCGCCGGGGAGCTGTTTTTT. Protein sequence: CASTATGGRAGELFF. The whole variable domain, filled in from reference TRBV28 and TRBJ2-2, reads DVKVTQSSRYLVKRTGEKVFLECVQDMDHENMFWYRQDPGLGLRLIYFSYDVKMKEKGDIPEGYSVSREKKERFSLILESASTNQTSMYLCASTATGGRAGELFFGEGSRLTVL.

The V call is TRBV6-5, the J call TRBJ2-7; maybe TRBD2 (6 bases). The CDR3 consists of 14 residues. The germline V gene encodes CDR1 MNHEY and CDR2 SVGAGI. Deletions cut 4 bases from V and 5 bases from J, with 15 bases between. The CDR3 DNA reads TGTGCCAGCAGTTCAGTGGGAAGCGGGCACGAGCAGTACTTC. This codes for CASSSVGSGHEQYF.

This clone is labeled as medium-sized. In DNA form, the CDR3 reads TGTGCCAGCAGAGGGACAGGGGAATCTGGGACTGAAGCTTTCTTT. This encodes CASRGTGESGTEAFF. The rearrangement joins TRBV6-4 to TRBJ1-1; 10 bases are shared with TRBD1. Germline values: CDR1 MRHNA, CDR2 SNTAGT. This CDR3 comprises 15 residues. V lost 6 bases, J lost 5 bases, and 9 bases stayed unmatched.

The table lists this clone with a few counts. Additional DNA sequences in this sample encode the identical CDR3. The chain combines TRBV7-9 with TRBJ1-1, with D unclear. V was trimmed by 1 base and J by 3 bases, leaving 6 bases between them. The CDR3 contains 13 residues. Germline CDR1 reads SEHNR; CDR2 reads FQNEAQ (reference sequence). This CDR3 is CASSLVGDTEAFF. Here the CDR3 DNA reads TGTGCCAGCAGCTTAGTTGGAGACACTGAAGCTTTCTTT.

This clone was counted a few times. This chain links TRBV7-6 with TRBJ1-2, with 7 bases identical to TRBD1. Per the germline V gene, CDR1 is SGHVS and CDR2 is FNYEAQ. The CDR3 loop spans 15 amino acids. J lost 4 bases, V lost 5 bases, and 10 bases had no gene match. CDR3 in DNA: TGTGCCAGCAGCCCAACCCGACAGGGCGCCTATGGCTACACCTTC. It translates to CASSPTRQGAYGYTF.

The rearrangement uses TRBV5-4 and TRBJ2-1; TRBD1 or TRBD2 may be the D gene (5 bases each). In germline, CDR1 is SGHNT, CDR2 YYREEE (reference sequence). The germline V and J ends were trimmed by 4 bases and 4 bases, with 12 bases remaining between them. The CDR3 contains 14 residues. CDR3 sequence (DNA): TGTGCCAGCAGCGCAGCCGGGGCATACAATGAGCAGTTCTTC. It specifies CASSAAGAYNEQFF. Full variable domain (missing parts from reference TRBV5-4 and TRBJ2-1): ETGVTQSPTHLIKTRGQQVTLRCSSQSGHNTVSWYQQALGQGPQFIFQYYREEENGRGNFPPRFSGLQFPNYSSELNVNALELDDSALYLCASSAAGAYNEQFFGPGTRLTVL.

This sequence joins TRBV25-1 and TRBJ2-1; possibly TRBD2 for D (7 bases). V was pared by 6 bases and J by 9 bases, with 15 bases between. The CDR3 is 13 amino acids. Germline values: CDR1 MGHDK, CDR2 SYGVNS. The CDR3 DNA sequence: TGTGCCAGCAGCGCCTCCGGGGGGCCTGAGCAGTTCTTC. Its translation is CASSASGGPEQFF.

The J gene is TRBJ2-5, the V gene TRBV5-4; TRBD2 is a possible D gene (6 bases). V dropped 0 bases and J dropped 5 bases, with 11 bases sitting between them. The CDR3 is 14 residues long. Germline values: CDR1 SGHNT, CDR2 YYREEE (reference sequence). In nucleotides, the CDR3 is TGTGCCAGCAGCTTGGGTGGAGGGAAGGAGACCCAGTACTTC. This sequence encodes CASSLGGGKETQYF.

The chain employs TRBV27 and TRBJ2-7, with 7 bases lining up with TRBD1. CDR3 size: 13 residues. CDR1 is MNHEY and CDR2 is SMNVEV in the germline V gene (reference sequence). The V segment lost 4 bases and the J segment 4 bases; nucleotides outside the gene matches: 4. The CDR3 region is CASSSGGRYEQYF. As DNA, the CDR3 is TGTGCCAGCAGTTCAGGGGGAAGGTACGAGCAGTACTTC.

The chain links TRBV5-1 to TRBJ2-5, with D perhaps TRBD1 (5 bases). Per the germline V gene, CDR1 is SGHRS and CDR2 is YFSETQ. Trimming stripped 3 bases from V and 4 bases from J, with 19 bases between. The CDR3 runs to 16 residues. The CDR3 is CASSWTRPASGETQYF. The CDR3 nucleotides read TGCGCCAGCAGCTGGACACGACCTGCCTCGGGAGAGACCCAGTACTTC.

The rearrangement uses TRBV28 and TRBJ2-7, with D uncertain. Trimming shortened V by 3 bases and J by 4 bases, and 10 bases separated the two germline ends. The CDR3 runs 13 residues. Germline V lookup: CDR1 MDHEN, CDR2 SYDVKM. DNA for the CDR3: TGTGCCAGCAGTTTTTTATCCTCTTACGAGCAGTACTTC. It codes for CASSFLSSYEQYF. Full variable domain (remainder filled in from reference TRBV28 and TRBJ2-7): DVKVTQSSRYLVKRTGEKVFLECVQDMDHENMFWYRQDPGLGLRLIYFSYDVKMKEKGDIPEGYSVSREKKERFSLILESASTNQTSMYLCASSFLSSYEQYFGPGTRLTVT.

The V gene is TRBV9, the J gene TRBJ2-7; a weak D match, TRBD2 (6 bases). Deletions cut 2 bases from V and 4 bases from J, with 10 bases between. Germline V gene lookup returns CDR1 SGDLS and CDR2 YYNGEE. CDR3 length: 13 amino acids. The CDR3 reads CASSVGLQYEQYF. DNA for the CDR3: TGTGCCAGCAGCGTTGGACTACAATACGAGCAGTACTTC.

The genes are TRBV11-2 and TRBJ1-2, with a weak D call TRBD1 (6 bases). The V end was cut by 1 base, the J end by 4 bases, with 10 bases between. Germline CDR1 reads SGHAT; CDR2 reads FQNNGV. The CDR3 has 14 residues. DNA of the CDR3: TGTGCCAGCAGCTTAGCGGGGGCCGGCTATGGCTACACCTTC. Its translation: CASSLAGAGYGYTF.

Here the CDR3 reads CASSLVQQFYGYTF. In DNA, the CDR3 is TGTGCCAGCAGCTTAGTGCAACAGTTTTATGGCTACACCTTC. The chain links TRBV7-9 to TRBJ1-2; D gene uncertain. CDR3 length equals 14 residues. The V end lost 1 base, the J end lost 5 bases, and 11 bases lay between the germline ends. Germline CDR1 SEHNR, CDR2 FQNEAQ (reference sequence).

The chain couples TRBV28 to TRBJ1-5; D uncertain. The V end was cut by 4 bases, the J end by 3 bases, with 19 bases between. This CDR3 spans 17 amino acids. Germline V CDR1 and CDR2: MDHEN, SYDVKM. CDR3 DNA sequence: TGTGCCAGCAGTTCGGTAACCCCAAGGAGCCTCAATCAGCCCCAGCATTTT. This translates into CASSSVTPRSLNQPQHF.

The V and J genes are TRBV28 and TRBJ2-7; 7 nucleotides line up with TRBD2. V lost 6 bases, J lost 2 bases, and 16 bases stayed unmatched. The length of the CDR3 is 17 residues. Per the germline V gene, CDR1 is MDHEN and CDR2 is SYDVKM. Here the CDR3 DNA reads TGTGCCAGCAGCCCTGAGGTCCAGCGGGAATCGGCCTACGAGCAGTACTTC. This encodes CASSPEVQRESAYEQYF.

The DNA of the CDR3 is TGTGCCAGCAGCAAAGGACAGCGCGGGTGCGTCGAAGATACGCAGTATTTT. The encoded protein is CASSKGQRGCVEDTQYF. The chain combines TRBV21-1 with TRBJ2-3. TRBV21-1 is recorded as a pseudogene. The CDR3 contains 17 residues.

This chain uses TRBV19 with TRBJ1-1; no clear D gene. The length of the CDR3 is 13 residues. With 3 bases removed from V and 2 bases from J, the gap between germline ends came to 7 bases. The germline CDR1 and CDR2 sequences are LNHDA and SQIVND (reference sequence). This CDR3 reads CASSIAVNTEAFF. The CDR3 nucleotides are TGTGCCAGTAGTATTGCCGTAAACACTGAAGCTTTCTTT.

The chain has TRBV10-3 and TRBJ2-3, with 7 bases lining up with TRBD2. CDR1 and CDR2 from the germline V gene are ENHRY and SYGVKD. The CDR3 is made up of 16 amino acids. The J segment lost 0 bases and the V segment lost 8 bases, leaving 11 bases of the junction unmatched. The DNA of the CDR3 is TGTGCCATCGGGAAAAATCTAGCGGAGAGCACAGATACGCAGTATTTT. It is translated as CAIGKNLAESTDTQYF.

V and J are TRBV7-6 and TRBJ2-2, with D maybe TRBD2 (6 bases). V shed 6 bases and J shed 7 bases, with 15 bases lying between them. Germline-derived CDR1 and CDR2 are SGHVS and FNYEAQ. The CDR3 runs to 14 residues. The CDR3 spells CASSSSVGDGELFF. The CDR3 region has the DNA TGTGCCAGCAGTTCTAGCGTGGGGGACGGGGAGCTGTTTTTT.

The chain couples TRBV27 to TRBJ2-7; the match to TRBD1 covers 9 bases. Germline CDR1 reads MNHEY; CDR2 reads SMNVEV (reference sequence). The CDR3 is made up of 14 amino acids. J was trimmed by 3 bases and V by 5 bases; bases with no gene match: 5. The CDR3 DNA sequence: TGTGCCAGCAGTAACAGGGGGCTCGGCTACGAGCAGTACTTC. Its translation: CASSNRGLGYEQYF.